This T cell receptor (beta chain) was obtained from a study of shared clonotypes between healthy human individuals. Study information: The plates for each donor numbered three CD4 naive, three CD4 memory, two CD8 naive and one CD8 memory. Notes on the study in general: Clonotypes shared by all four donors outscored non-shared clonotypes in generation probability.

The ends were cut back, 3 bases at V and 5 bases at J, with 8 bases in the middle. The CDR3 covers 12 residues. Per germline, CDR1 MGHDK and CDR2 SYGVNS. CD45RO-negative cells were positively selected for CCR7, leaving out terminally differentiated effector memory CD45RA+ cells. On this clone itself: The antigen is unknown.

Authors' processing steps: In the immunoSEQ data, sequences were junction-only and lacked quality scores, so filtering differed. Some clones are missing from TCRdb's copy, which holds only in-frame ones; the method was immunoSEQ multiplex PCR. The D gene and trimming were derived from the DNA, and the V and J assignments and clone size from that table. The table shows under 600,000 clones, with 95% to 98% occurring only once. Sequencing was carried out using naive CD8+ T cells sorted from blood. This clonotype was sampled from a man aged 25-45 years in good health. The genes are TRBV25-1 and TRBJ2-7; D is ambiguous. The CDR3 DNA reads TGTGCCAGCAGTGACTGGGGTCACGAGCAGTACTTC. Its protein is CASSDWGHEQYF.